These 26 T cell receptor beta chains came from one sample sequenced in a study of CD8+ T cells in alopecia areata. Sequencing templates came from extracted RNA that was reverse transcribed into cDNA. Only in-frame clones appear in the TCRdb table, and some are missing; sequencing was by immunoSEQ multiplex PCR. The repertoire includes 75,000 to 80,000 clones, approximately 66% of them detected once, and 23% sits in the top ten. Specified treatment: oral pan-JAK inhibitor, 5-10 mg twice daily. Material: CD8+ T cells sorted from blood, obtained at week 24, from a patient treated with tofacitinib. All receptors come from a human donor with alopecia areata.

CDR3 nucleotides: TGCAGCGCCCGGGACGTCGAGACCTATGGCTACACCTTC. It encodes CSARDVETYGYTF. The J gene is TRBJ1-2, the V gene TRBV29-1; maybe TRBD1 (5 bases). Germline CDR1 and CDR2: SQVTM and ANQGSEA. This CDR3 spans 13 amino acids. V lost 7 bases, J lost 4 bases, and 16 bases lay in between.

V gene TRBV5-4 combines with J gene TRBJ2-1, with 11 bases that match TRBD2. The CDR3 sequence is 16 residues long. V lost 1 base and J lost 5; bases outside the gene matches: 5. CDR1 SGHNT and CDR2 YYREEE come from the germline V gene (reference sequence). CDR3 amino acids: CASSLSSGRVHNEQFF. CDR3 nucleotides: TGTGCCAGCAGCTTGAGTAGCGGGAGGGTGCACAATGAGCAGTTCTTC.

The chain's CDR3 is CASGPPRGTQETQYF. The CDR3 DNA reads TGTGCTAGTGGCCCCCCCCGGGGTACACAAGAGACCCAGTACTTC. The rearrangement links TRBV12-5 to TRBJ2-5, with a weak D call TRBD2 (5 bases). Germline CDR1 LGHNT, CDR2 FRNRAP. V was shortened by 6 bases and J by 2 bases, with 16 bases between the two germline ends. The CDR3 has 15 residues.

A single count supports this clone. Since a much larger clone is just one base distant, this may be a read error. J is TRBJ2-3 and V is TRBV6-1; 11 bases map to TRBD2. This CDR3 spans 15 amino acids. Germline CDR1 and CDR2: MNHNS and SASEGT. Losses at the gene ends were 3 bases for V and 1 base for J; bases not matched to a gene: 0. The CDR3 sequence: CASSETSGGTDTQYF. The CDR3 DNA reads TGTGCCAGCAGTGAGACTAGCGGGGGCACAGATACGCAGTATTTT.

CDR3 sequence (DNA): TGTGCCAGCAGCTTGTTCAACACTGAAGCTTTCTTT. This encodes CASSLFNTEAFF. This chain joins TRBV5-4 and TRBJ1-1; D is ambiguous. Trimming removed 1 base at V and 2 bases at J, with 3 bases between. CDR3 length: 12 amino acids. In germline, CDR1 is SGHNT, CDR2 YYREEE (reference sequence).

J is TRBJ2-7 and V is TRBV23-1, with a tentative D call TRBD1 (6 bases). TRBV23-1 is recorded as an ORF, its role being uncertain. Trimming pared 2 bases from V and 0 bases from J, leaving 14 bases between. CDR3 length: 16 residues. The CDR3 DNA sequence: TGCGCCAGCAGTCAACTTCCCCCGGGACACTCCTACGAGCAGTACTTC. This sequence encodes CASSQLPPGHSYEQYF.

This clone was picked up a small number of times. V usage is TRBV7-2 and J usage is TRBJ2-7; TRBD1 agrees at 7 bases. The germline CDR1 and CDR2 sequences are SGHTA and FQGNSA. V gave up 3 bases and J gave up 6 bases; unmatched junction bases: 5. This CDR3 spans 13 amino acids. Here the CDR3 reads CASSFPDRSEQYF. The CDR3 DNA follows: TGTGCCAGCAGCTTCCCGGACAGGTCCGAGCAGTACTTC.

This clone was observed a single time. The chain couples TRBV30 to TRBJ2-3; perhaps TRBD2 as D (5 bases). With 4 bases removed from V and 1 base from J, the gap between germline ends came to 12 bases. CDR1 is GTSNPN and CDR2 is SVGIG in the germline V gene (reference sequence). This CDR3 region has 14 residues. The CDR3 bases are TGTGCCTGGAACAACGGACTGGGCACAGATACGCAGTATTTT. This sequence encodes CAWNNGLGTDTQYF.

The chain combines TRBV2 with TRBJ2-1, with D perhaps given as TRBD1 or TRBD2 (5 bases each). With 2 bases removed from V and 10 bases from J, the gap between germline ends came to 12 bases. Germline V gene lookup returns CDR1 SNHLY and CDR2 FYNNEI. The CDR3 contains 13 residues. In nucleotides, the CDR3 is TGTGCCAGCAGTGAAACCCTAGGGGACGAGCAGTTCTTC. It translates to CASSETLGDEQFF. Full variable domain (rest looked up from reference TRBV2 and TRBJ2-1): EPEVTQTPSHQVTQMGQEVILRCVPISNHLYFYWYRQILGQKVEFLVSFYNNEISEKSEIFDDQFSVERPDGSNFTLKIRSTKLEDSAMYFCASSETLGDEQFFGPGTRLTVL.

J is TRBJ2-7 and V is TRBV7-2; 7 bases are shared with TRBD2. The germline V gene has CDR1 SGHTA and CDR2 FQGNSA. V lost 1 base to trimming and J lost 7 bases; unmatched junction nucleotides: 4. This CDR3 contains 13 residues. CDR3 nucleotide sequence: TGTGCCAGCAGCTTAGGAGCGGGACTAGAGCAGTACTTC. Amino acids: CASSLGAGLEQYF.

The V and J genes are TRBV6-5 and TRBJ2-7; D is perhaps TRBD1 (6 bases). Trimming took 8 bases from V and 1 from J, leaving 15 bases between them. Germline loops: CDR1 MNHEY, CDR2 SVGAGI. CDR3 size: 14 residues. This chain's CDR3 is CASSFDRLSYEQYF. The CDR3 DNA is TGTGCCAGCTCATTCGACAGGCTATCCTACGAGCAGTACTTC.

The genes are TRBV7-9 and TRBJ1-2, with TRBD1 identical over 7 bases. The V segment lost 5 bases and the J segment 4 bases; nucleotides outside the gene matches: 10. CDR1 is SEHNR, CDR2 FQNEAQ, per germline (reference sequence). The CDR3 length is 15 residues. The CDR3 here is CASSATGVWSYGYTF. CDR3 sequence (DNA): TGTGCCAGCAGCGCAACAGGGGTATGGAGCTATGGCTACACCTTC.

In the case of this clone: Other nucleotide sequences in the sample specify the same CDR3. The chain is built from TRBV19 and TRBJ2-7; the D gene is possibly TRBD1 (7 bases). V lost 5 bases and J lost 4, with 18 bases in between. Germline values: CDR1 LNHDA, CDR2 SQIVND (reference sequence). There are 15 residues in the CDR3. The CDR3 sequence: CASSSRTGGLYEQYF. CDR3 bases: TGTGCCAGTAGTTCCAGGACAGGAGGGTTATACGAGCAGTACTTC.

This chain uses TRBV4-3 with TRBJ1-1; the match to TRBD1 covers 7 bases. The length of the CDR3 is 15 residues. Per germline, CDR1 LGHNA and CDR2 YSLEER. Losses at the gene ends were 5 bases for V and 5 bases for J; bases not matched to a gene: 11. CDR3 protein: CASSLWEGARTEAFF. The CDR3 bases are TGCGCCAGCAGCTTATGGGAGGGGGCGCGTACTGAAGCTTTCTTT.

This chain uses TRBV9 with TRBJ1-2; D is unresolved. CDR1 is SGDLS, CDR2 YYNGEE, per germline. The CDR3 consists of 11 residues. Trimming pared 4 bases from V and 6 bases from J, leaving 7 bases between. For the CDR3, the DNA is TGTGCCAGCAGCTCCGCAGATGGCTACACCTTC. Residues: CASSSADGYTF. Looking up the rest from reference TRBV9 and TRBJ1-2 gives the full variable domain: DSGVTQTPKHLITATGQRVTLRCSPRSGDLSVYWYQQSLDQGLQFLIQYYNGEERAKGNILERFSAQQFPDLHSELNLSSLELGDSALYFCASSSADGYTFGSGTRLTVV.

This chain links TRBV4-2 with TRBJ2-7, with 7 bases identical to TRBD1. The CDR3 totals 13 residues. Losses at the gene ends were 4 bases for V and 1 base for J; bases not matched to a gene: 1. CDR1 is LGHNA, CDR2 YNFKEQ, per germline. CDR3 DNA sequence: TGTGCCAGCAGCCCGGGACAGTCCTACGAGCAGTACTTC. Amino acid sequence: CASSPGQSYEQYF.

The V call is TRBV27, the J call TRBJ2-7, with 10 bases identical to TRBD2. The CDR3 length is 15 residues. Germline loops: CDR1 MNHEY, CDR2 SMNVEV (reference sequence). Losses at the gene ends were 4 bases for V and 3 bases for J; bases not matched to a gene: 6. This chain's CDR3 is CASSYRAGGGYEQYF. The CDR3 bases are TGTGCCAGCAGTTACCGAGCGGGAGGGGGCTACGAGCAGTACTTC.

The genes are TRBV5-4 and TRBJ2-1; D uncertain. Per germline, CDR1 SGHNT and CDR2 YYREEE (reference sequence). The CDR3 sequence is 11 residues long. Trimming removed 4 bases at V and 7 bases at J, with 6 bases between. The CDR3 DNA reads as TGTGCCAGCAGCCGCGATAATGAGCAGTTCTTC. This codes for CASSRDNEQFF.

The V and J genes are TRBV28 and TRBJ2-2; 8 bases map to TRBD1. The ends lost 11 bases at V and 7 bases at J; junction bases unmatched: 9. Germline loops: CDR1 MDHEN, CDR2 SYDVKM. The CDR3 covers 13 residues. CDR3 nucleotide sequence: TGTGCCGCTGTGGACAGGGCGGTCGGGGAGCTGTTTTTT. Its translation: CAAVDRAVGELFF.

This clone was picked up a small number of times. The chain combines TRBV2 with TRBJ2-6; D is ambiguous. Germline V gene lookup returns CDR1 SNHLY and CDR2 FYNNEI. The length of the CDR3 is 19 residues. V dropped 7 bases and J dropped 0 bases, with 22 bases sitting between them. CDR3 in DNA: TGTGCCAGCACGATGCCACAGCAACAATCCGGCTCTGGGGCCAACGTCCTGACTTTC. Translated: CASTMPQQQSGSGANVLTF.

J is TRBJ2-1 and V is TRBV2; the match to TRBD2 covers 13 bases. Per germline, CDR1 SNHLY and CDR2 FYNNEI. The trim removed 6 bases at V and 2 bases at J, leaving 4 bases unmatched. The CDR3 length is 16 residues. The CDR3 spells CASRDGTSGTYNEQFF. DNA for the CDR3: TGTGCCAGCAGGGACGGGACTAGCGGGACCTACAATGAGCAGTTCTTC. Supplemented by reference TRBV2 and TRBJ2-1, the full variable domain reads EPEVTQTPSHQVTQMGQEVILRCVPISNHLYFYWYRQILGQKVEFLVSFYNNEISEKSEIFDDQFSVERPDGSNFTLKIRSTKLEDSAMYFCASRDGTSGTYNEQFFGPGTRLTVL.

This chain links TRBV15 with TRBJ2-2; 10 nucleotides align to TRBD2. The CDR3 runs to 15 residues. The V segment lost 7 bases and the J segment 4 bases; nucleotides outside the gene matches: 6. Germline CDR1 reads LNHNV; CDR2 reads YYDKDF (reference sequence). The CDR3 region has the DNA TGTGCCACCACAACTAGCGGGGATATCACCGGGGAGCTGTTTTTT. It yields the protein CATTTSGDITGELFF.

This sequence joins TRBV19 and TRBJ2-3, with D perhaps given as TRBD1 or TRBD2 (5 bases each). The germline CDR1 and CDR2 sequences are LNHDA and SQIVND (reference sequence). V gave up 5 bases and J gave up 6 bases, with 12 bases separating them. The CDR3 runs 13 residues. The CDR3 DNA follows: TGTGCCAGTAGTCCTTCGGGGCTCGATACGCAGTATTTT. As protein: CASSPSGLDTQYF. The full variable domain, its missing parts supplied by reference TRBV19 and TRBJ2-3, is DGGITQSPKYLFRKEGQNVTLSCEQNLNHDAMYWYRQDPGQGLRLIYYSQIVNDFQKGDIAEGYSVSREKKESFPLTVTSAQKNPTAFYLCASSPSGLDTQYFGPGTRLTVL.

The chain recombines TRBV27 with TRBJ2-3, with 11 bases lining up with TRBD2. The CDR3 has 14 residues. The V gene's germline CDR1 is MNHEY and CDR2 SMNVEV (reference sequence). V shed 8 bases, J shed 0 bases, and the junction held 1 base outside the gene matches. This CDR3 is CASRLAGSTDTQYF. DNA of the CDR3: TGTGCCAGCCGACTAGCGGGGAGCACAGATACGCAGTATTTT.

The J gene is TRBJ2-7, the V gene TRBV14; 7 bases line up with TRBD2. This CDR3 has 15 amino acids. Germline CDR1 and CDR2: SGHDN and FVKESK. Trimming removed 4 bases from V and 6 bases from J; junction bases left unmatched: 12. CDR3 loop: CASSPDPGGSREQYF. The CDR3 DNA reads as TGTGCCAGCAGCCCCGACCCCGGCGGGAGTCGCGAGCAGTACTTC.

This clone occurred a few times. The V and J genes are TRBV7-9 and TRBJ2-6; D is unresolved. The CDR3 covers 18 residues. The V end lost 4 bases, the J end lost 5 bases, and 21 bases lay between the germline ends. The germline gives CDR1 SEHNR, CDR2 FQNEAQ (reference sequence). CDR3 in DNA: TGTGCCAGCAGCTCCAGATTATCCATGACAAGTCGGGCCAACGTCCTGACTTTC. Translation gives CASSSRLSMTSRANVLTF.